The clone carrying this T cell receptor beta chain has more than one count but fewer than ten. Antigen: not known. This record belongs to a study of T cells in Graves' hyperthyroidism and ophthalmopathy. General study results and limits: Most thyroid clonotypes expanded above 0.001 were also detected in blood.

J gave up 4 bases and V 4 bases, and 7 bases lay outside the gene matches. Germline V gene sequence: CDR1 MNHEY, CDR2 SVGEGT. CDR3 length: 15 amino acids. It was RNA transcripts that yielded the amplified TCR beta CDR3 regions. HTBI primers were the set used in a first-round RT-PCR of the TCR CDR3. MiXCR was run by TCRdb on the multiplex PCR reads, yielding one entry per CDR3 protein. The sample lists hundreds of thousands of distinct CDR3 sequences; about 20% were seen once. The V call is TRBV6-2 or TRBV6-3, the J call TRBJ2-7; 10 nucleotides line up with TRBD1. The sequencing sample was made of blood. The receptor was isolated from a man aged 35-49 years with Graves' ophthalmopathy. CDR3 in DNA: TGTGCCAGCAGTTTCTCACGGGACAGGGGATACGAGCAGTACTTC. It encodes CASSFSRDRGYEQYF.